The present entry profiles one T cell receptor (beta chain) with its context. Its antigen is currently unknown. This sample was included in a study of identifying expanded T cells in peripheral blood. Here immunoSEQ multiplex PCR was the method, and the copy in TCRdb shows in-frame clones only, minus some. This table holds about 91,000 clones, about 90% found once. Whole-study findings and limits: Clone count variance between roughly two-week samples rose with total template count. Differentially abundant clones: roughly 1.3 between replicates, around 17 at around 14 days, 19 at four.

Germline V gene lookup returns CDR1 LGHNA and CDR2 YNFKEQ. The CDR3 loop spans 16 amino acids. J was trimmed by 3 bases and V by 3 bases; bases with no gene match: 6. Healthy donors had no documented immune events, such as infections, while sampled. The sequence was obtained from a person between 18 and 69 years old in good health. The specimen sequenced was blood. The rearrangement uses TRBV4-2 and TRBJ1-5; 9 positions agree with TRBD1. DNA for the CDR3: TGTGCCAGCAGCCAGGAACAGGGGGCGATCAATCAGCCCCAGCATTTT. Its protein product is CASSQEQGAINQPQHF.